This TCR beta chain was identified during a study of spatial heterogeneity in lung cancer. Study information: Within raw reads, each unique TCR and UMI combination appeared on average more than ten times.

CDR1 and CDR2 from the germline V gene are SGHDT and YYEEEE. V lost 4 bases and J lost 14; bases outside the gene matches: 10. This CDR3 is built from 14 residues. Broader study findings: Tumor TCRs that were ubiquitous and expanded showed up in blood more at resection than follow-up.

Time point specified: sample taken at primary tumor resection. Whole RNA, isolated from tumor, nontumor lung or frozen PBMC, was sequenced without prior sorting. This clonotype is labeled medium-sized. Its antigen is undetermined. In the library, each TCR cDNA molecule bore its own unique molecular identifier. One entry per CDR3 protein results from TCRdb running MiXCR on the 5' RACE reads. The profile shows about 17,000 distinct CDR3 sequences, about a fifth of them singletons. The source of this sequence is a female donor with early-stage non-small cell lung cancer. The source was PBMCs, collected at surgery. The chain links TRBV5-6 to TRBJ2-3, with 13 positions matching TRBD2. The CDR3 nucleotides are TGTGCCAGCAGCCAGACTAGCGGGAGGACCTCCCGGTATTTT. Translated: CASSQTSGRTSRYF.